Reported below is one TCR beta chain. The antigen remains unidentified. The data stem from a study of human T cells and chemical hapten exposure. Study-level background: Patients, chiefly female, had alopecia areata, totalis or universalis. Study conclusions and caveats: Relative to control repertoires, expanded TCRs gave rise to significantly more large CDR3 similarity clusters.

As to time point: patch test 3, about 24 weeks after DPC sensitization. Treatment described: therapeutic diphenylcyclopropenone sensitization with weekly scalp DPC. TCRdb redid the calling of the RACE reads with MiXCR, one entry per CDR3 protein. The data show some 64,000 distinct CDR3 sequences, more than 9.5% seen once. Trimming shortened V by 4 bases and J by 5 bases, and 14 bases separated the two germline ends. CDR3 length equals 14 residues. The germline gives CDR1 LGHDT, CDR2 YNNKEL (reference sequence). The sample in question was whole blood, obtained in connection with sensitization to the hapten diphenylcyclopropenone (DPC). The TCR originated in a woman aged 25-40 years with alopecia areata. Some clones in this sample may be carry-over from other donors' samples. The V and J genes are TRBV3-1 and TRBJ1-2; weak D call: TRBD1 (5 bases). The CDR3 DNA is TGTGCCAGCAGCCTCCAGACAGCGACGTATGGCTACACCTTC. This translates into CASSLQTATYGYTF.